This T cell receptor beta chain is from a study of shared T cell receptors in the human thymus. The J segment lost 6 bases and the V segment lost 6 bases, leaving 7 bases of the junction unmatched. The V gene's germline CDR1 is MNHNY and CDR2 SVGAGI (reference sequence). This CDR3 comprises 14 residues. The protocol was immunoSEQ multiplex PCR, while the TCRdb copy is restricted to in-frame clones and leaves out a portion. The repertoire holds 640,000 or so clones, with 80% to 90% as singletons. The data were also submitted as part of a second study, on human thymus T cells. That publication notes: Surgeons resected thymus tissue during corrective heart surgery. V and J genes seemed to be used with bias in thymic and blood repertoires. Related studies noted strongly shared thymic repertoires across unrelated people.

This rearrangement joins TRBV6-6 to TRBJ2-1, with 8 nucleotides matching TRBD2. Sequenced sample: thymocytes. The sequence derives from a boy under three years old with a congenital heart defect. The CDR3 nucleotides are TGTGCCAGCAGGCTGGGACTAGTGTCCAATGAGCAGTTCTTC. Residues: CASRLGLVSNEQFF.